One and the same sample provided the 26 T cell receptor beta chains below, sequenced in a study of OX40 agonist ivuxolimab in advanced cancers. Clones were sequenced by immunoSEQ multiplex PCR, and TCRdb holds only the in-frame ones, with some missing. This table holds 70,000 to 80,000 clones, roughly 88% found once. Sequencing used CD4+ or CD8+ T cells sorted from blood, obtained in a trial of the OX40 agonist ivuxolimab. The receptor source for this set is an adult with an advanced solid tumor such as melanoma, head and neck, liver or kidney cancer.

This chain uses TRBV7-9 with TRBJ1-1; D possibly corresponds to TRBD1 (6 bases). This CDR3 has 15 residues. In germline, CDR1 is SEHNR, CDR2 FQNEAQ (reference sequence). Trimming left V 5 bases short and J 4 bases short, with 17 bases between. CDR3 loop: CASSLQGHSSTEAFF. Here the CDR3 DNA reads TGTGCCAGCAGCCTCCAGGGACACAGCTCCACTGAAGCTTTCTTT.

The chain employs TRBV9 and TRBJ1-2; 9 positions agree with TRBD1. The CDR3 runs to 16 residues. The germline CDR1 and CDR2 sequences are SGDLS and YYNGEE. J lost 1 base, V lost 4 bases, and 8 bases had no gene match. CDR3 loop: CASSLPDRGINYGYTF. CDR3 nucleotides: TGTGCCAGCAGCCTTCCTGACAGGGGGATTAACTATGGCTACACCTTC.

The J gene is TRBJ2-7, the V gene TRBV5-6; TRBD2 is a possible D gene (6 bases). This CDR3 contains 17 residues. Germline CDR1 reads SGHDT; CDR2 reads YYEEEE. V lost 0 bases and J 0 bases, leaving 16 bases between the germline ends. CDR3 bases: TGTGCCAGCAGCTTGGGGCAACGGGAGCGACTCTCCTACGAGCAGTACTTC. Encoded protein: CASSLGQRERLSYEQYF.

The chain is built from TRBV7-2 and TRBJ2-7; 8 bases align to TRBD1. CDR1 is SGHTA and CDR2 is FQGNSA in the germline V gene. J gave up 6 bases and V 5 bases, and 9 bases lay outside the gene matches. This CDR3 contains 14 residues. The CDR3 region is CASSQRQGSGEQYF. The DNA of the CDR3 is TGTGCCAGCAGCCAGCGACAGGGGTCAGGCGAGCAGTACTTC.

This chain uses TRBV7-8 with TRBJ1-2; TRBD1 matches at 7 bases. The V gene end was trimmed by 5 bases and the J gene end by 4 bases; junction bases not matched to a gene: 7. Germline CDR1 SGHVS, CDR2 FQNEAQ. CDR3 size: 14 residues. Here the CDR3 reads CASSVQGGSYGYTF. CDR3 in DNA: TGTGCCAGCAGCGTTCAGGGGGGGAGCTATGGCTACACCTTC.

The chain links TRBV9 to TRBJ2-3; TRBD1 or TRBD2 may be the D gene (5 bases each). This CDR3 has 15 residues. Trimming shortened V by 3 bases and J by 0 bases, and 11 bases separated the two germline ends. Germline V gene data show CDR1 as SGDLS and CDR2 as YYNGEE. The CDR3: CASSAGTASTDTQYF. The CDR3 DNA reads TGTGCCAGCAGCGCCGGGACGGCTAGCACAGATACGCAGTATTTT.

The CDR3 loop reads CATIRVYEQYF. CDR3 bases: TGTGCCACGATCAGGGTCTACGAGCAGTACTTC. J is TRBJ2-7 and V is TRBV28; tentative D call: TRBD1 (5 bases). The CDR3 runs 11 residues. Trimming took 10 bases from V and 3 from J, leaving 10 bases between them. Looked up from germline, CDR1 is MDHEN and CDR2 is SYDVKM.

The rearrangement uses TRBV18 and TRBJ2-7; 10 nucleotides match TRBD2. Germline assignment: CDR1 KGHSH and CDR2 LQKENI. The CDR3 length is 15 residues. After removal of 3 bases from V and 6 bases from J, the junction contained 8 bases not matched to a gene. Written as DNA, the CDR3 is TGTGCCAGCTCACCTGCTAGCGGGGGAGGTAGCGAGCAGTACTTC. Translating gives CASSPASGGGSEQYF.

The count of this clone is one. The gene calls are TRBV19 and TRBJ1-1; perhaps TRBD1 as D (6 bases). CDR1 and CDR2 from the germline V gene are LNHDA and SQIVND (reference sequence). Trimming shortened V by 8 bases and J by 6 bases, and 25 bases separated the two germline ends. The CDR3 extends over 16 amino acids. The DNA of the CDR3 is TGTGCCAGTTCCCTCGGGGGGGGCCTTAAGACCGCTGAAGCTTTCTTT. This gives the protein CASSLGGGLKTAEAFF.

The chain employs TRBV10-3 and TRBJ2-7; 7 nucleotides agree with TRBD1. CDR3 size: 14 residues. CDR1 ENHRY and CDR2 SYGVKD come from the germline V gene. With 10 bases clipped from V and 1 base from J, the junction kept 10 bases outside the gene matches. CDR3 region: CASKGQRTSYEQYF. In nucleotides, the CDR3 is TGTGCCAGCAAGGGACAGAGAACTTCCTACGAGCAGTACTTC.

This chain uses TRBV5-4 with TRBJ2-3; D is perhaps TRBD1 or TRBD2 (6 bases each). The V and J ends lost 3 bases and 2 bases respectively, with 16 bases between them. The CDR3 contains 16 residues. Germline V lookup: CDR1 SGHNT, CDR2 YYREEE (reference sequence). In nucleotides, the CDR3 is TGTGCCAGCAGCTCCGGGGGCCAGGGGCCCACAGATACGCAGTATTTT. Its protein is CASSSGGQGPTDTQYF.

The V call is TRBV6-1, the J call TRBJ1-6; D not resolved. CDR1 is MNHNS, CDR2 SASEGT, per germline. CDR3 length: 13 residues. Between the trimmed V and J ends, which lost 6 bases and 10 bases, there was a span of 13 bases. Here the CDR3 DNA reads TGTGCCAGCAGACGACCCTCGGGCTCACCCCTCCACTTT. Protein product: CASRRPSGSPLHF.

The chain links TRBV18 to TRBJ2-4, with D unresolved. The V end was cut by 0 bases, the J end by 1 base, with 10 bases between. The germline V gene has CDR1 KGHSH and CDR2 LQKENI. The CDR3 contains 16 residues. This chain's CDR3 is CASSPPNHGAKNIQYF. The CDR3, as DNA: TGTGCCAGCTCACCACCGAATCACGGGGCCAAAAACATTCAGTACTTC.

This chain joins TRBV11-2 and TRBJ2-5, with TRBD2 matching over 7 bases. Looked up from germline, CDR1 is SGHAT and CDR2 is FQNNGV. The junction had 10 bases not matched to a gene; V was cut back by 2 bases and J by 4 bases. This CDR3 comprises 16 residues. CDR3 DNA sequence: TGTGCCAGCAGCTTATCCGGCGGGAGTGTGGGAGAGACCCAGTACTTC. Translated: CASSLSGGSVGETQYF.

The chain combines TRBV6-4 with TRBJ1-3, with D possibly being TRBD1 (6 bases). CDR1 is MRHNA and CDR2 is SNTAGT in the germline V gene. Trimming took 6 bases from V and 2 from J, leaving 17 bases between them. The CDR3 has 16 residues. In DNA, the CDR3 is TGTGCCAGCAGCCTCAGGGGCCGGGTCACTGGAAACACCATATATTTT. Amino acids: CASSLRGRVTGNTIYF.

The chain uses TRBV7-2 and TRBJ1-2, with D perhaps TRBD1 (6 bases). The V gene's germline CDR1 is SGHTA and CDR2 FQGNSA. The CDR3 sequence is 15 residues long. The V end was cut by 2 bases, the J end by 8 bases, with 18 bases between. Written as DNA, the CDR3 is TGTGCCAGCAGCTTATGGGGGGCAGGGGCGCAGGGCTACACCTTC. Translating it yields CASSLWGAGAQGYTF.

In this sample, this clone turned up once. The V call is TRBV6-1, the J call TRBJ2-2; the D call may be TRBD1 or TRBD2 (5 bases each). The germline V and J ends were trimmed by 6 bases and 3 bases, with 14 bases remaining between them. Looked up from germline, CDR1 is MNHNS and CDR2 is SASEGT. The CDR3 covers 15 residues. The CDR3 region has the DNA TGTGCCAGCAGCTCGAGGGGATTCGACACCGGGGAGCTGTTTTTT. Its translation is CASSSRGFDTGELFF.

The chain employs TRBV18 and TRBJ1-2, with D hard to call. This CDR3 has 12 amino acids. V lost 5 bases and J lost 6, with 10 bases in between. Looked up from germline, CDR1 is KGHSH and CDR2 is LQKENI. The CDR3 DNA sequence: TGTGCCAGCTCATCTCCGGCCGATGGCTACACCTTC. This codes for CASSSPADGYTF.

In DNA, the CDR3 is TGTGCCAGCAGTTACGACAGTAATGAAAAACTGTTTTTT. This codes for CASSYDSNEKLFF. The chain couples TRBV6-5 to TRBJ1-4; possibly TRBD1 for D (5 bases). The CDR3 covers 13 residues. Looked up from germline, CDR1 is MNHEY and CDR2 is SVGAGI. V gave up 2 bases and J gave up 4 bases, with 5 bases separating them.

This chain connects TRBV9 to TRBJ2-1, with D possibly being TRBD1 or TRBD2 (7 bases each). Trimming removed 4 bases from V and 9 bases from J, with 20 bases in between. This CDR3 has 15 residues. CDR1 and CDR2 from the germline V gene are SGDLS and YYNGEE. As DNA, the CDR3 is TGTGCCAGCAGCACCGCGGACAGGTGGGGGGGTGAGCAGTTCTTC. As protein: CASSTADRWGGEQFF.

This sequence joins TRBV6-5 and TRBJ1-5; TRBD1 might be the D (5 bases). The CDR3 totals 15 residues. CDR1 is MNHEY, CDR2 SVGAGI, per germline. The V and J ends lost 2 bases and 3 bases respectively, with 11 bases between them. The CDR3, as DNA: TGTGCCAGCAGTTACGGGGCAGGGAACAATCAGCCCCAGCATTTT. Its translation: CASSYGAGNNQPQHF.

The rearrangement joins TRBV28 to TRBJ1-2; 9 positions match TRBD1. The CDR3 is 15 amino acids. Germline V CDR1 and CDR2: MDHEN, SYDVKM. Losses at the gene ends were 4 bases for V and 4 bases for J; bases not matched to a gene: 7. The CDR3 sequence is CASSSTGGAPYGYTF. The CDR3 nucleotides are TGTGCCAGCAGTTCTACAGGGGGCGCTCCCTATGGCTACACCTTC.

This chain links TRBV19 with TRBJ2-1; weak D call: TRBD1 (6 bases). Germline V gene lookup returns CDR1 LNHDA and CDR2 SQIVND (reference sequence). This CDR3 has 14 residues. Deletions cut 6 bases from V and 6 bases from J, with 15 bases between. CDR3 DNA sequence: TGTGCCAGTAGCCGATTTAGAGGGGGCAATGAGCAGTTCTTC. This codes for CASSRFRGGNEQFF. Looking up the rest from reference TRBV19 and TRBJ2-1 gives the full variable domain: DGGITQSPKYLFRKEGQNVTLSCEQNLNHDAMYWYRQDPGQGLRLIYYSQIVNDFQKGDIAEGYSVSREKKESFPLTVTSAQKNPTAFYLCASSRFRGGNEQFFGPGTRLTVL.

The J gene is TRBJ2-4, the V gene TRBV2; 7 bases line up with TRBD2. The CDR3 runs to 17 residues. Trimming at V came to 0 bases and at J to 1 base, leaving 6 bases not matched to a gene. Germline CDR1 and CDR2: SNHLY and FYNNEI. CDR3 in amino acids: CASSEAGGRGAKNIQYF. Written as DNA, the CDR3 is TGTGCCAGCAGTGAAGCGGGAGGGCGGGGGGCCAAAAACATTCAGTACTTC.

V gene TRBV2 combines with J gene TRBJ2-5; the match to TRBD2 covers 12 bases. There are 15 residues in the CDR3. Germline assignment: CDR1 SNHLY and CDR2 FYNNEI. Unmatched junction bases numbered 5, after V lost 7 bases and J lost 2 bases. The CDR3 DNA follows: TGTGCCAGCAATCGGCTAGCGGGAGGGCAAGAGACCCAGTACTTC. This codes for CASNRLAGGQETQYF.

The chain recombines TRBV2 with TRBJ2-7; 11 bases are shared with TRBD1. The germline CDR1 and CDR2 sequences are SNHLY and FYNNEI. V was pared by 3 bases and J by 4 bases, with 5 bases of the junction left unmatched. The CDR3 runs 15 residues. CDR3 DNA: TGTGCCAGCAGTGAGGACAGGGGGCGATTGTACGAGCAGTACTTC. Translating gives CASSEDRGRLYEQYF.